The text below deals with one T cell receptor beta chain. Its antigen is still unknown. This sample was included in a study of Ad26.COV2.S vaccination and SARS-CoV-2 variants. Study-level background: Donor joined the COV1001 Ad26.COV2.S trial arm. The study's findings and limits: There was reportedly substantial breadth in spike-specific CD8+ and CD4+ T cell responses after vaccination.

The sample's treatment: some 20 received Ad26.COV2.S at low or high dose, single or two shots; roughly 5 received placebo; per-sample allocation not given. It was on day 63 after the first vaccine or placebo injection that samples were taken. The vaccine delivered Wuhan-strain SARS-CoV-2 spike through an Ad26 vector. Sequencing used immunoSEQ multiplex PCR; TCRdb keeps in-frame clones, though not all of them. The sample lists about 380,000 clones; about 83% were seen once. Per the germline V gene, CDR1 is SEHNR and CDR2 is FQNEAQ (reference sequence). V lost 5 bases and J 2 bases, leaving 15 bases between the germline ends. The CDR3 totals 15 residues.

The specimen comprised peripheral blood, sampled in a trial of Ad26.COV2.S vaccine versus placebo. The chain recombines TRBV7-9 with TRBJ1-2; D is perhaps TRBD1 (5 bases). The source is a person aged 18 to 59 who received the Ad26.COV2.S COVID-19 vaccine or a placebo. The CDR3 DNA sequence: TGTGCCAGCAGCCCCCGGGACGGACTGAACTATGGCTACACCTTC. As protein: CASSPRDGLNYGYTF.